The 15 T cell receptor beta chains below all came from one sample that was sequenced in a study of T cell repertoires in cytomegalovirus infection. TCRdb used MiXCR to reprocess the reads, holding one entry per CDR3 protein. Here the sample spans roughly 720,000 distinct CDR3 sequences, 35% to 45% being singletons. Sequencing was carried out using PBMCs. All receptors come from a human donor in good health (CMV status not recorded). Some clones in this sample may be carry-over from other donors' samples.

For this clonotype: A junction end diverges from the germline sequence, so it may reflect a read error. This sequence joins TRBV6-8 and TRBJ1-2; D remains ambiguous. From germline, CDR1 is MNHGY and CDR2 SAAAGT. The CDR3 runs 15 residues. The DNA for the CDR3 is TGTGCCAGCAGTTACTCGAACCCCACGAACTATGGCTACAACTTC. Its protein product is CASSYSNPTNYGYNF.

At least ten counts were recorded for this clonotype. The J gene is TRBJ1-6, the V gene TRBV7-2, with D tentatively TRBD1 (5 bases). Trimming stripped 5 bases from V and 7 bases from J, with 15 bases between. CDR1 is SGHTA and CDR2 is FQGNSA in the germline V gene. The CDR3 covers 15 residues. DNA of the CDR3: TGTGCCAGCAGCCCCAGGCAGGGTGCCAATTCACCCCTCCACTTT. Protein sequence: CASSPRQGANSPLHF.

The rearrangement joins TRBV20-1 to TRBJ1-1, with a weak D call TRBD1 (6 bases). V was trimmed by 3 bases and J by 1 base, leaving 12 bases between them. The CDR3 extends over 14 amino acids. CDR1 is DFQATT and CDR2 is SNEGSKA in the germline V gene (reference sequence). The CDR3 reads CSARRGHQNTEAFF. CDR3 nucleotides: TGCAGTGCTAGGAGGGGACACCAGAACACTGAAGCTTTCTTT.

The chain recombines TRBV7-9 with TRBJ2-7; the match to TRBD1 covers 11 bases. The CDR3 loop spans 14 amino acids. Germline values: CDR1 SEHNR, CDR2 FQNEAQ (reference sequence). The J segment lost 8 bases and the V segment lost 5 bases, leaving 8 bases of the junction unmatched. DNA for the CDR3: TGTGCCAGCAGCCCGGGACAGGGGGTAATTAAGCAGTACTTC. The encoded protein is CASSPGQGVIKQYF. Full variable domain (outside the CDR3, taken from reference TRBV7-9 and TRBJ2-7): DTGVSQNPRHKITKRGQNVTFRCDPISEHNRLYWYRQTLGQGPEFLTYFQNEAQLEKSRLLSDRFSAERPKGSFSTLEIQRTEQGDSAMYLCASSPGQGVIKQYFGPGTRLTVT.

This clonotype has ten or more counts. This chain links TRBV7-2 with TRBJ2-6; unclear D gene. This CDR3 is 15 amino acids long. Deletions cut 2 bases from V and 3 bases from J, with 8 bases between. Germline loops: CDR1 SGHTA, CDR2 FQGNSA. CDR3 amino acids: CASSLLFGGANVLTF. As DNA, the CDR3 is TGTGCCAGCAGCTTATTGTTTGGTGGGGCCAACGTCCTGACTTTC.

The J gene is TRBJ1-1, the V gene TRBV6-5; D possibly corresponds to TRBD1 (5 bases). This CDR3 has 12 residues. V lost 4 bases and J 11 bases, leaving 14 bases between the germline ends. The V gene's germline CDR1 is MNHEY and CDR2 SVGAGI. The CDR3 region is CASSSGEGFAFF. CDR3 in DNA: TGTGCCAGCAGTTCGGGGGAGGGATTCGCTTTCTTT.

This clonotype was seen many times. The chain has TRBV7-2 and TRBJ1-2; weak D call: TRBD1 (5 bases). This CDR3 has 19 residues. Trimming pared 1 base from V and 4 bases from J, leaving 25 bases between. CDR1 is SGHTA and CDR2 is FQGNSA in the germline V gene. CDR3 in amino acids: CASSLDIFQGTTNLYGYTF. The DNA of the CDR3 is TGTGCCAGCAGCTTAGATATTTTTCAGGGTACCACCAACCTCTATGGCTACACCTTC.

V gene TRBV19 combines with J gene TRBJ1-5; 7 bases line up with TRBD1. The V segment lost 7 bases and the J segment 0 bases; nucleotides outside the gene matches: 9. The CDR3 sequence is 16 residues long. Germline values: CDR1 LNHDA, CDR2 SQIVND (reference sequence). In DNA, the CDR3 is TGTGCCAGTAAAAACAGGGGCGGGTATAGCAATCAGCCCCAGCATTTT. Its protein is CASKNRGGYSNQPQHF. Drawing the rest from reference TRBV19 and TRBJ1-5, the complete variable domain is DGGITQSPKYLFRKEGQNVTLSCEQNLNHDAMYWYRQDPGQGLRLIYYSQIVNDFQKGDIAEGYSVSREKKESFPLTVTSAQKNPTAFYLCASKNRGGYSNQPQHFGDGTRLSIL.

The rearrangement joins TRBV20-1 to TRBJ1-2; TRBD1 matches 7 bases. Germline CDR1 DFQATT, CDR2 SNEGSKA (reference sequence). CDR3 size: 14 residues. V trimming: 1 base; J trimming: 3 bases; junction bases outside the gene matches: 5. CDR3 sequence: CSARVPGGDYGYTF. DNA for the CDR3: TGCAGTGCTAGAGTGCCAGGGGGGGACTATGGCTACACCTTC.

This clonotype showed up just a few times. J is TRBJ2-1 and V is TRBV19; 8 bases are a match to TRBD2. Germline V gives CDR1 LNHDA, CDR2 SQIVND (reference sequence). Unmatched junction bases numbered 11, after V lost 7 bases and J lost 0 bases. There are 17 residues in the CDR3. The CDR3 is CASTGGQGFISYNEQFF. The CDR3 DNA sequence: TGTGCCAGTACGGGAGGGCAGGGTTTTATCTCCTACAATGAGCAGTTCTTC.

V is TRBV5-1 and J is TRBJ2-5, with no clear D. CDR1 and CDR2 from the germline V gene are SGHRS and YFSETQ. The CDR3 runs to 14 residues. V lost 4 bases, J lost 4 bases, and 14 bases lay in between. DNA of the CDR3: TGCGCCAGCAGCCCTCCTGCAACCACAGAGACCCAGTACTTC. Residues: CASSPPATTETQYF.

This clonotype was seen at least ten times. CDR3 in DNA: TGTGCCAGCAAGGGGATTAGGAGCTCCTATAATTCACCCCTCCACTTT. Its translation: CASKGIRSSYNSPLHF. V gene TRBV12-3 or TRBV12-4 combines with J gene TRBJ1-6; the D gene is possibly TRBD1 (5 bases). The length of the CDR3 is 16 residues. V lost 7 bases and J lost 0, with 13 bases in between.

The sample holds many counts of this clonotype. The chain recombines TRBV7-2 with TRBJ2-5; 8 bases fit TRBD2. Germline V gives CDR1 SGHTA, CDR2 FQGNSA. Unmatched junction bases numbered 9, after V lost 5 bases and J lost 4 bases. The CDR3 has 15 amino acids. The CDR3 region is CASSREGGPAETQYF. The CDR3 coding sequence is TGTGCCAGCAGCCGGGAGGGGGGCCCAGCAGAGACCCAGTACTTC.

This clonotype was detected only a few times. The chain employs TRBV28 and TRBJ1-5; the D gene is possibly TRBD1 (5 bases). CDR3 length equals 15 residues. V shed 5 bases and J shed 2 bases, with 13 bases lying between them. Germline assignment: CDR1 MDHEN and CDR2 SYDVKM. CDR3 coding DNA: TGTGCCAGCAGTCTGGGAAAACAGGGCAATCAGCCCCAGCATTTT. It yields the protein CASSLGKQGNQPQHF.

The chain employs TRBV9 and TRBJ2-5; tentatively, D is TRBD1 (6 bases). In germline, CDR1 is SGDLS, CDR2 YYNGEE. The CDR3 runs 16 residues. The V end lost 0 bases, the J end lost 2 bases, and 14 bases lay between the germline ends. CDR3 DNA sequence: TGTGCCAGCAGCGTAGAACCCAGGACAGTACAAGAGACCCAGTACTTC. Encoded protein: CASSVEPRTVQETQYF.